This T cell receptor beta chain was identified in a study of cytomegalovirus exposure and HLA in healthy donors. It was with 60 Vbeta and 13 Jbeta primers that the PCR ran. In the original analysis: The authors later counted roughly 87 million unique TCR beta chains, 9.5 million to 11 million of them shared. Using immunoSEQ multiplex PCR, the repertoire was profiled, and TCRdb retains in-frame clones only, with some absent. V and J calls and clone size are given by that table; D and trimming were obtained from the DNA. Among about 170,000 clones listed, more than 60% were seen once. About this clone itself: The target antigen is unknown.

General observations from the study: Associated with HLA alleles at 0.05 false discovery rate in a later analysis were 16,951 TCR beta sequences. In presence/absence analyses, roughly uniform sequencing depth across donors was assumed.

CDR1 SGHKS and CDR2 YYEKEE come from the germline V gene (reference sequence). The length of the CDR3 is 15 residues. V lost 4 bases and J lost 2, with 16 bases in between. Sequencing was performed on PBMCs. The source is a female donor in good health and CMV-seronegative. The chain carries TRBV5-5 and TRBJ2-7; the D gene is possibly TRBD1 (6 bases). DNA for the CDR3: TGTGCCAGCAGCCAAATTGAGGGGGAAGCCTACGAGCAGTACTTC. Encoded protein: CASSQIEGEAYEQYF.